Listed below are T cell receptor beta chains from one sample, sequenced in a study of cytomegalovirus exposure and HLA in healthy donors. The repertoire was sequenced with immunoSEQ multiplex PCR; TCRdb's copy has only in-frame clones and lacks some. The sample lists about 85,000 clones, 60% to 80% seen once, with roughly 25% in the top ten. Input material: PBMCs. All receptors come from a woman between 45 and 60 years old in good health and CMV-seropositive. Each CDR3 is given with its conserved first and last residue. A D gene is named only where the DNA matches it firmly.

j_gene: TRBJ1-2; v_gene: TRBV2; d_gene: NA; len: 15; CDR3aa: CASTQQNRVNYGYTF
j_gene: TRBJ2-3; v_gene: TRBV9; d_gene: TRBD2; len: 17; CDR3aa: CASSGLTSGGLTDTQYF
j_gene: TRBJ2-3; v_gene: TRBV7-9; d_gene: TRBD2; len: 17; CDR3aa: CASSLMRASGSTDTQYF
j_gene: TRBJ1-3; v_gene: TRBV9; d_gene: NA; len: 15; CDR3aa: CASSVEFQAGNTIYF
j_gene: TRBJ2-7; v_gene: TRBV27; d_gene: NA; len: 16; CDR3aa: CASSHWGPDAPYEQYF
j_gene: TRBJ2-3; v_gene: TRBV9; d_gene: TRBD1; len: 15; CDR3aa: CASSVGTVTTDTQYF
j_gene: TRBJ2-1; v_gene: TRBV4-1; d_gene: TRBD2; len: 15; CDR3aa: CASSQASGSWDEQFF
j_gene: TRBJ2-7; v_gene: TRBV6-5; d_gene: TRBD1; len: 15; CDR3aa: CASSSGGQGAHEQYF
j_gene: TRBJ2-7; v_gene: TRBV7-9; d_gene: NA; len: 12; CDR3aa: CSSSRTVYEQYF
j_gene: TRBJ1-1; v_gene: TRBV10-3; d_gene: NA; len: 15; CDR3aa: CAISGSPGGSTEAFF
j_gene: TRBJ2-1; v_gene: TRBV7-7; d_gene: NA; len: 14; CDR3aa: CASSLARTSSEQFF
j_gene: TRBJ1-2; v_gene: TRBV6-1; d_gene: NA; len: 17; CDR3aa: CASSGRDSKSLVYGYTF
j_gene: TRBJ1-2; v_gene: TRBV4-1; d_gene: NA; len: 15; CDR3aa: CASSRGSPGNYGYTF
j_gene: TRBJ2-1; v_gene: TRBV13; d_gene: NA; len: 15; CDR3aa: CASSPPGVSYNEQFF
j_gene: TRBJ1-2; v_gene: TRBV11-3; d_gene: TRBD1; len: 15; CDR3aa: CASSVRDRDDYGYTF
j_gene: TRBJ1-3; v_gene: TRBV7-9; d_gene: NA; len: 17; CDR3aa: CASSYRVVGARGNTIYF
j_gene: TRBJ1-5; v_gene: TRBV6-1; d_gene: NA; len: 15; CDR3aa: CASSDQAGGSQPQHF
j_gene: TRBJ2-1; v_gene: TRBV10-3; d_gene: TRBD1; len: 14; CDR3aa: CALRGDRSRDEQFF
j_gene: TRBJ2-7; v_gene: TRBV6-1; d_gene: NA; len: 15; CDR3aa: CASSRSRAGPYEQYF
j_gene: TRBJ1-2; v_gene: TRBV28; d_gene: TRBD1; len: 15; CDR3aa: CASSLVRQGVGGYTF
j_gene: TRBJ2-1; v_gene: TRBV10-3; d_gene: TRBD2; len: 13; CDR3aa: CAIGRAEYNEQFF
j_gene: TRBJ2-7; v_gene: TRBV29-1; d_gene: NA; len: 14; CDR3aa: CSVGGSTASREQYF
j_gene: TRBJ2-4; v_gene: TRBV2; d_gene: TRBD1; len: 16; CDR3aa: CASGGEGALAKNIQYF
j_gene: TRBJ2-3; v_gene: TRBV5-4; d_gene: TRBD2; len: 16; CDR3aa: CASSFLSGGAWDTQYF
j_gene: TRBJ2-5; v_gene: TRBV11-3; d_gene: NA; len: 14; CDR3aa: CASSLGAVTETQYF
j_gene: TRBJ1-2; v_gene: TRBV11-2; d_gene: TRBD1; len: 14; CDR3aa: CASSSTGVSYGYTF
j_gene: TRBJ2-3; v_gene: TRBV7-8; d_gene: NA; len: 14; CDR3aa: CASSYLGTSDTQYF
j_gene: TRBJ2-7; v_gene: TRBV6-5; d_gene: NA; len: 12; CDR3aa: CASQQGDFEQYF
j_gene: TRBJ1-3; v_gene: TRBV11-2; d_gene: NA; len: 15; CDR3aa: CASSIQGGLVDTIYF
j_gene: TRBJ1-1; v_gene: TRBV6-1; d_gene: NA; len: 14; CDR3aa: CASRSRDMNTEAFF
j_gene: TRBJ1-1; v_gene: TRBV27; d_gene: NA; len: 14; CDR3aa: CASSFSGGNTEAFF
j_gene: TRBJ1-5; v_gene: TRBV27; d_gene: NA; len: 15; CDR3aa: CASNPYPGPNQPQHF
j_gene: TRBJ1-5; v_gene: TRBV7-6; d_gene: NA; len: 13; CDR3aa: CASSLDSYQPQHF
j_gene: TRBJ2-7; v_gene: TRBV27; d_gene: TRBD1; len: 14; CDR3aa: CASSSRQGTYEQYF
j_gene: TRBJ2-2; v_gene: TRBV29-1; d_gene: TRBD2; len: 13; CDR3aa: CSATSGPTGELFF